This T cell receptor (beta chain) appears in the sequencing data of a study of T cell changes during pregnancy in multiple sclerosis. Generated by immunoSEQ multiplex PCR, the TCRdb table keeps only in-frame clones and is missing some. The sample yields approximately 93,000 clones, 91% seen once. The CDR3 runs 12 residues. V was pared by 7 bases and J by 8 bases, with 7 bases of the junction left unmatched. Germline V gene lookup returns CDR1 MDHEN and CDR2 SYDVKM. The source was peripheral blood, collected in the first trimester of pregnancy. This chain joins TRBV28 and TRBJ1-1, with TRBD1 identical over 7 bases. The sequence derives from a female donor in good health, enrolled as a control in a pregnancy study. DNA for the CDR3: TGTGCCAGCACCATTCGACAGGGAGAAGCTTTCTTT. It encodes CASTIRQGEAFF.